This record covers a single T cell receptor beta chain. The J segment lost 3 bases and the V segment lost 6 bases, leaving 8 bases of the junction unmatched. CDR1 is LNHDA and CDR2 is SQIVND in the germline V gene (reference sequence). The CDR3 totals 15 residues. In the authors' methods: Estimation of nucleated cell counts was performed using reference gene primer amplification. Assay: immunoSEQ multiplex PCR; the TCRdb copy retains only in-frame clones and omits some. V, J and clone size are taken as reported in that table, and D and trimming were inferred from the DNA itself. The table has some 83,000 clones, around 88% seen once. This entry comes from a study of blood T cell repertoires in COVID-19. On the study more broadly: The United States, Italy and Spain were the sources of the acute and convalescent COVID-19 samples. In each case, the material was cDNA or gDNA derived from T cells, B-cell-depleted T cells, or PBMCs.

The specimen sequenced was peripheral blood. The gene calls are TRBV19 and TRBJ2-3; 8 bases line up with TRBD2. This receptor was obtained from a man aged 55 to 70 with acute or convalescent COVID-19. CDR3 in amino acids: CASSVAGHITDTQYF. Here the CDR3 DNA reads TGTGCCAGTAGCGTAGCGGGACATATTACAGATACGCAGTATTTT.